The following is a TCR beta chain sequence with its context. The antigen is unknown. The PCR was carried out with 60 Vbeta primers and 13 Jbeta primers. This table comes from immunoSEQ multiplex PCR, and its TCRdb copy is limited to in-frame clones, with some not included. The repertoire holds fewer than 300,000 clones, with approximately 80% as singletons. The source of the sample is a study of cytomegalovirus exposure and HLA in healthy donors. Study-level points and caveats: Clonal expansion was found to be greater in HLA-associated TCR beta chains than in equally common others in a later analysis.

There are 17 residues in the CDR3. Germline V CDR1 and CDR2: SEHNR, FQNEAQ (reference sequence). V lost 8 bases, J lost 3 bases, and 14 bases stayed unmatched. This TCR was recovered from a girl aged 2 to 10 in good health and CMV-seronegative. The sample taken for sequencing was PBMCs. This sequence joins TRBV7-9 and TRBJ2-7; 12 bases line up with TRBD2. In nucleotides, the CDR3 is TGTGCCAGCCCCCCCGGCCTAGCGGGAGGGCCTAGCTACGAGCAGTACTTC. This encodes CASPPGLAGGPSYEQYF.